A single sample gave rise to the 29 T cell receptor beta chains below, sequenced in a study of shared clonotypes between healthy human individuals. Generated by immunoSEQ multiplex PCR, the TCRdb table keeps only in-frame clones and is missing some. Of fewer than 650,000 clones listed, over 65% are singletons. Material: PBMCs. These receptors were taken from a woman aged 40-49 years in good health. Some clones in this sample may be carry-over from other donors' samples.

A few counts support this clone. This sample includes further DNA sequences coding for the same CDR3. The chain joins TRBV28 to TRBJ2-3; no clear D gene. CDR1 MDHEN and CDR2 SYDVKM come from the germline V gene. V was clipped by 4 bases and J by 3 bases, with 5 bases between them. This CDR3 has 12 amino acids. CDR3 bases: TGTGCCAGCAGTTCGGGTACAGATACGCAGTATTTT. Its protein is CASSSGTDTQYF.

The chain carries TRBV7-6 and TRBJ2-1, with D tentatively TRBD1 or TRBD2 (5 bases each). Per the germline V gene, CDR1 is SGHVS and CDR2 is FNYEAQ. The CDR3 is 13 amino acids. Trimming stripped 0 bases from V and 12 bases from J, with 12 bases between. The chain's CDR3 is CASSLAQRGGQFF. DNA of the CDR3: TGTGCCAGCAGCTTAGCGCAGAGGGGTGGGCAGTTCTTC.

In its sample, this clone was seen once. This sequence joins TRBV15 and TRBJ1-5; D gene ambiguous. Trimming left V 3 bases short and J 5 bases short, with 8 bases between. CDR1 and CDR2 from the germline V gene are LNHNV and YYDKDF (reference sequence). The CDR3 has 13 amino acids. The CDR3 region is CATSSMQDQPQHF. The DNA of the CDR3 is TGTGCCACCAGCAGCATGCAAGATCAGCCCCAGCATTTT.

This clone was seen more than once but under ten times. The CDR3 loop reads CASSPRPGELFF. The CDR3, as DNA: TGTGCCAGCAGCCCCCGCCCCGGGGAGCTGTTTTTT. The V gene is TRBV7-3, the J gene TRBJ2-2; D call uncertain. Germline loops: CDR1 SGHTA, CDR2 FQGTGA. Trimming removed 5 bases from V and 6 bases from J, with 7 bases in between. The CDR3 length is 12 residues.

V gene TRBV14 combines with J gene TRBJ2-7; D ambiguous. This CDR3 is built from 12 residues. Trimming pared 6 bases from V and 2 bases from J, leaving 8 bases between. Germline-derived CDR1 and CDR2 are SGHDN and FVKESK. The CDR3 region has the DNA TGTGCCAGCAGTCGAGACCCCTACGAGCAGTACTTC. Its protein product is CASSRDPYEQYF. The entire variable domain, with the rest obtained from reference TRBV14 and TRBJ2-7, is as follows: EAGVTQFPSHSVIEKGQTVTLRCDPISGHDNLYWYRRVMGKEIKFLLHFVKESKQDESGMPNNRFLAERTGGTYSTLKVQPAELEDSGVYFCASSRDPYEQYFGPGTRLTVT.

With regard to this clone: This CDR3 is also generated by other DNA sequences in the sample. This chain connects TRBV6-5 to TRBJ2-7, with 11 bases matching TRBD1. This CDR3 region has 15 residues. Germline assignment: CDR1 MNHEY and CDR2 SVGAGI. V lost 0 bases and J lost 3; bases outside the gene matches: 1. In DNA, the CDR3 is TGTGCCAGCAGTTACTCGGGGACAGGGGGCTACGAGCAGTACTTC. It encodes CASSYSGTGGYEQYF.

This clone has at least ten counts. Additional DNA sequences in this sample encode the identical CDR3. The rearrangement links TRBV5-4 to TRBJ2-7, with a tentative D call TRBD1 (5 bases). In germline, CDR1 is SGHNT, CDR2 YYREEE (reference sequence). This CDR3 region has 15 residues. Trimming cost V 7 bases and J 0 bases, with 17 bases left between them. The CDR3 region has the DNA TGTGCCAGCGGAAATGGGGTTGGGGCCTCCTACGAGCAGTACTTC. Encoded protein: CASGNGVGASYEQYF.

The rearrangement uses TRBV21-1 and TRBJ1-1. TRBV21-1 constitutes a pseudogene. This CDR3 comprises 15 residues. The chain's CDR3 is CASSKPGEEDTEAFF. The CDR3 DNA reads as TGTGCCAGCAGCAAACCGGGGGAAGAGGACACTGAAGCTTTCTTT.

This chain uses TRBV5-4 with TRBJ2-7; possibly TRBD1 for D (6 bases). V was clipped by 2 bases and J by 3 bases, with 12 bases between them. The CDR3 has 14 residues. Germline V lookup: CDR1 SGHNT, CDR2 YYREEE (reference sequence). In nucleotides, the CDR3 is TGTGCCAGCAGCTTTCAGGGGAATATCTACGAGCAGTACTTC. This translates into CASSFQGNIYEQYF.

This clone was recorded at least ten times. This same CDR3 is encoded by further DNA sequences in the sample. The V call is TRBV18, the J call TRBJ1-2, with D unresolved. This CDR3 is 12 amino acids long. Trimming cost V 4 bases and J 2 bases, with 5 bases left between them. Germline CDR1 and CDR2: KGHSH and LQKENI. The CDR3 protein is CASSLDNYGYTF. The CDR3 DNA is TGTGCCAGCTCACTAGACAACTATGGCTACACCTTC. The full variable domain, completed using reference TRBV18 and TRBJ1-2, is NAGVMQNPRHLVRRRGQEARLRCSPMKGHSHVYWYRQLPEEGLKFMVYLQKENIIDESGMPKERFSAEFPKEGPSILRIQQVVRGDSAAYFCASSLDNYGYTFGSGTRLTVV.

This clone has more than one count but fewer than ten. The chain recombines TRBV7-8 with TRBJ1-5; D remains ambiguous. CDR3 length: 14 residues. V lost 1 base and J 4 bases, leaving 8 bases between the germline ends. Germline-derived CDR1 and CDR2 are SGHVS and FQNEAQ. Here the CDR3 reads CASSLGQTNQPQHF. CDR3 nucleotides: TGTGCCAGCAGCTTAGGACAAACAAATCAGCCCCAGCATTTT.

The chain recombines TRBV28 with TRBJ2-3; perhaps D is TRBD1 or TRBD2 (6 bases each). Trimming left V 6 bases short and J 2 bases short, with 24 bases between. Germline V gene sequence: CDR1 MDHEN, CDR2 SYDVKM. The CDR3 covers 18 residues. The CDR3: CASRMLGGRGSDTDTQYF. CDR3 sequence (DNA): TGTGCCAGCAGAATGTTAGGGGGGCGTGGGTCGGACACAGATACGCAGTATTTT.

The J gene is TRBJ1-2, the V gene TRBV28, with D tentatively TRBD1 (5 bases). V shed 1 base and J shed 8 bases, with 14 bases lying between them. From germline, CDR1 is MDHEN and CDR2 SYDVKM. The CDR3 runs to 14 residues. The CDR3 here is CASSLLVGGRGYTF. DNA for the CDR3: TGTGCCAGCAGTTTATTGGTTGGGGGACGCGGCTACACCTTC.

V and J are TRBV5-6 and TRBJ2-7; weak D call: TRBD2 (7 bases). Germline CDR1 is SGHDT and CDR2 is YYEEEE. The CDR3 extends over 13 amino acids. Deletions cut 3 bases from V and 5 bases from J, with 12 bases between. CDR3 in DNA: TGTGCCAGCAGCTCGTCGGGGGGCCACGAGCAGTACTTC. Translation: CASSSSGGHEQYF.

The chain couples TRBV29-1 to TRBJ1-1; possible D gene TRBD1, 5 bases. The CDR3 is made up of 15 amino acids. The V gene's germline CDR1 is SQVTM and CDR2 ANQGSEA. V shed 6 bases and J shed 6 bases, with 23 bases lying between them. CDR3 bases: TGCAGCGTCCCCGGGGACGCAGGGCGGCAGGCTGAAGCTTTCTTT. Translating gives CSVPGDAGRQAEAFF.

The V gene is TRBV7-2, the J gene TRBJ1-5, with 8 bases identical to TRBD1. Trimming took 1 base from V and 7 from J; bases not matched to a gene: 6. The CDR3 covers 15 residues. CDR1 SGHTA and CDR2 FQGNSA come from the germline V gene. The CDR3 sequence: CASSLVRGQGQPQHF. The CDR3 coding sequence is TGTGCCAGCAGCTTAGTCAGGGGGCAGGGACAGCCCCAGCATTTT.

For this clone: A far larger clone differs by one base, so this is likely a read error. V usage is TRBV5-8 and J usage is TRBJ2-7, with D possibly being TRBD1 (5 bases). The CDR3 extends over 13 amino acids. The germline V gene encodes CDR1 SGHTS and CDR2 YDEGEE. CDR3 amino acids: CTSSLQGSYEQYF. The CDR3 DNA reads TGTACCAGCAGCTTGCAGGGCTCCTACGAGCAGTACTTC.

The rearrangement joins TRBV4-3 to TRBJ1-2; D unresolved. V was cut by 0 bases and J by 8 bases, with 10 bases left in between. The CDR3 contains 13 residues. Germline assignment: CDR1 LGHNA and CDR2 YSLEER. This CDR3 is CASSQDLGLGYTF. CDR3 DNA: TGCGCCAGCAGCCAAGATCTGGGGTTAGGCTACACCTTC.

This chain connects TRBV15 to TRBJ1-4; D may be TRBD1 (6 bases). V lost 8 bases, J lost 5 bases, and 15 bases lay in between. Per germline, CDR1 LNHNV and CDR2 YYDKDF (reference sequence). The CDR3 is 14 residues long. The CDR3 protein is CATGDGGRNEKLFF. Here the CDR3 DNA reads TGTGCCACCGGCGATGGGGGGCGGAATGAAAAACTGTTTTTT.

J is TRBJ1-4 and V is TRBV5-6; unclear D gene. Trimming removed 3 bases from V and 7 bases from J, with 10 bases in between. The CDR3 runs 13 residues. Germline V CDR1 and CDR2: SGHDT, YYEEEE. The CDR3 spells CASSSWDTEKLFF. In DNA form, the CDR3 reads TGTGCCAGCAGCTCCTGGGATACTGAAAAACTGTTTTTT.

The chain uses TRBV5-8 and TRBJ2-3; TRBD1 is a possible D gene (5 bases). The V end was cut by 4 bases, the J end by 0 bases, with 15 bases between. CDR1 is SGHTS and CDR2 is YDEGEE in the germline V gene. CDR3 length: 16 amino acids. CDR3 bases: TGTGCCAGCAGCACTCGAAGACAGCCAAGCACAGATACGCAGTATTTT. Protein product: CASSTRRQPSTDTQYF.

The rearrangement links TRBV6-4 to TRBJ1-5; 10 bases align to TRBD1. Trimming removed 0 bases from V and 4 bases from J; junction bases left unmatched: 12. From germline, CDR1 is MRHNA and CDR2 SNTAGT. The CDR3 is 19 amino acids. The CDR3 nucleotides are TGTGCCAGCAGTGACTCGCGGGACAGGGGAAAAGAGCCTAATCAGCCCCAGCATTTT. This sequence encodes CASSDSRDRGKEPNQPQHF.

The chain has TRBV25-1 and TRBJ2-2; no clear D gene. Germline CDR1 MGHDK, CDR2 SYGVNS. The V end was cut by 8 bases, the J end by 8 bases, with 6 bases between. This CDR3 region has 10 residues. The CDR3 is CASAGGELFF. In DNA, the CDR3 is TGTGCCAGCGCAGGTGGGGAGCTGTTTTTT.

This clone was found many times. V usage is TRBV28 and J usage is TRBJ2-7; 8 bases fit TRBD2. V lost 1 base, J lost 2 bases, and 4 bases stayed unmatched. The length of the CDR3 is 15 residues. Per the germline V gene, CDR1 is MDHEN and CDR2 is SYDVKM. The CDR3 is CASSLSPGLAYEQYF. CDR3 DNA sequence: TGTGCCAGCAGTTTATCCCCGGGACTAGCCTACGAGCAGTACTTC. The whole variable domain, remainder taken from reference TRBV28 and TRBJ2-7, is DVKVTQSSRYLVKRTGEKVFLECVQDMDHENMFWYRQDPGLGLRLIYFSYDVKMKEKGDIPEGYSVSREKKERFSLILESASTNQTSMYLCASSLSPGLAYEQYFGPGTRLTVT.

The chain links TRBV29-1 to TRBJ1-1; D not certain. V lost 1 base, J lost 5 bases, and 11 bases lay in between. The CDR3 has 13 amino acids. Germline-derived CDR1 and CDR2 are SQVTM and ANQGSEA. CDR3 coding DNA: TGCAGCGTTGAAGTAGGCAGAGATACTGAAGCTTTCTTT. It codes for CSVEVGRDTEAFF.

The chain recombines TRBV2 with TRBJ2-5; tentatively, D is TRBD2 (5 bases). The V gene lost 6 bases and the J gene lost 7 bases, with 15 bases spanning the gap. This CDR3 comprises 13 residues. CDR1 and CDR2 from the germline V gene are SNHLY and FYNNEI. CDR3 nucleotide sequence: TGTGCCAGCAGGGTCCGGGATTCCGGGACCCAGTACTTC. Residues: CASRVRDSGTQYF.

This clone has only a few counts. CDR3 sequence (DNA): TGTGCCTGGAGTAGGGATACCACTGAAGCTTTCTTT. Amino acids: CAWSRDTTEAFF. The genes are TRBV30 and TRBJ1-1; D unresolved. CDR3 size: 12 residues. Germline CDR1 is GTSNPN and CDR2 is SVGIG (reference sequence). Trimming pared 2 bases from V and 4 bases from J, leaving 8 bases between.

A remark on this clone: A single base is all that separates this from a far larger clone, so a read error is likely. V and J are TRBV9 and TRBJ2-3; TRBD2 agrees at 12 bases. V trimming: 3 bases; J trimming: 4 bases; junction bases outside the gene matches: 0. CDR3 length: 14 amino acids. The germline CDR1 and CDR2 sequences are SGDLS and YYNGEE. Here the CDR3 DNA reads TGTGCCAGCAGCGGACTAGCGGGAGCAGATACGCAGTATTTT. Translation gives CASSGLAGADTQYF.

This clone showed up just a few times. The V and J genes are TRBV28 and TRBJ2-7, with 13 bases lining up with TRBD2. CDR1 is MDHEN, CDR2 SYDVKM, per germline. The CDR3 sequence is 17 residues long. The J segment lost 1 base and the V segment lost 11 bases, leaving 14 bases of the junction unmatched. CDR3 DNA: TGTGCCGTTACCGGGGGGACTAGCGGGATGGCATCCTACGAGCAGTACTTC. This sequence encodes CAVTGGTSGMASYEQYF.